The rows below give T cell receptor beta chains drawn from one sample of a study of blood T cell repertoires in COVID-19. This table comes from immunoSEQ multiplex PCR, and its TCRdb copy is limited to in-frame clones, with some not included. The sample has about 65,000 clones; approximately 94% are singletons. The specimen sequenced was peripheral blood. The receptors were sampled from a man aged 70-80 years with active COVID-19. CDR3s include the opening cysteine and the closing phenylalanine or tryptophan. A D gene is named only where the DNA matches it firmly. Clone size appears in some rows only: once, few, many, or a class for an expanded clone.

CDR3	DNA	D	size	V	J
CASSQVQGNTEAFF	TGTGCCAGCAGCCAAGTACAGGGGAACACTGAAGCTTTCTTT	-	few	TRBV7-2	TRBJ1-1
CASSLARGRYEQYF	TGTGCCAGCAGCTTGGCCAGGGGACGATACGAGCAGTACTTC	-	-	TRBV7-6	TRBJ2-7
CASSLGGRGTEAFF	TGTGCCAGCAGTTTGGGGGGGCGAGGAACTGAAGCTTTCTTT	-	-	TRBV28	TRBJ1-1
CASSHRGGRGYTF	TGCGCCAGCAGTCACCGGGGGGGCCGGGGCTACACCTTC	-	-	TRBV23-1	TRBJ1-2
CASNPGGGTWDTQYF	TGTGCCAGCAACCCCGGGGGGGGGACCTGGGATACGCAGTATTTT	TRBD2	-	TRBV7-8	TRBJ2-3
CASSLVRVMSTDTQYF	TGCGCCAGCAGCTTGGTCAGGGTTATGAGCACAGATACGCAGTATTTT	-	-	TRBV5-1	TRBJ2-3
CASSPIDRDDYGYTF	TGTGCCAGCAGTCCCATCGACAGGGACGACTATGGCTACACCTTC	TRBD1	-	TRBV27	TRBJ1-2
CASSLAQGTPGELFF	TGTGCCAGCAGCTTAGCGCAGGGGACCCCCGGGGAGCTGTTTTTT	-	-	TRBV7-9	TRBJ2-2
CASSPSPGADYGYTF	TGCGCCAGCAGCCCTTCGCCAGGGGCGGACTATGGCTACACCTTC	-	-	TRBV4-1	TRBJ1-2
CASSVSGTGIYGYTF	TGTGCCAGCAGTGTCTCCGGGACAGGGATATATGGCTACACCTTC	TRBD1	-	TRBV27	TRBJ1-2
CASSPYSGGLADTQYF	TGTGCCAGCAGCCCATACTCCGGGGGGCTTGCAGATACGCAGTATTTT	-	-	TRBV9	TRBJ2-3
CASSLDGVSGNTIYF	TGTGCCAGCAGTCTCGACGGGGTCTCTGGAAACACCATATATTTT	-	-	TRBV6-2/TRBV6-3	TRBJ1-3
CASSGWGSETQYF	TGTGCCAGTAGCGGTTGGGGCTCCGAGACCCAGTACTTC	-	-	TRBV6-5	TRBJ2-5
CASTGGGPSGANVLTF	TGTGCCAGTACGGGAGGGGGACCTTCTGGGGCCAACGTCCTGACTTTC	TRBD2	-	TRBV19	TRBJ2-6
CANGQYDTDTQYF	TGTGCCAATGGACAGTACGACACAGATACGCAGTATTTT	-	-	TRBV10-3	TRBJ2-3
CASSPEYRGPYEQYF	TGTGCCAGCTCACCGGAGTACAGGGGCCCCTACGAGCAGTACTTC	TRBD1	once	TRBV18	TRBJ2-7
CASSYDRDNEKLFF	TGTGCCAGCAGCTACGACAGGGATAATGAAAAACTGTTTTTT	TRBD1	-	TRBV7-9	TRBJ1-4
CASAGSYNEQFF	TGTGCGTCAGCCGGGTCCTACAATGAGCAGTTCTTC	-	-	TRBV6-6	TRBJ2-1
CASSTDRGFGNTEAFF	TGTGCCAGCAGTACGGACAGGGGATTTGGGAACACTGAAGCTTTCTTT	TRBD1	-	TRBV2	TRBJ1-1
CASSQDRRVGYTF	TGTGCCAGCAGCCAGGACAGGAGAGTTGGCTACACCTTC	TRBD1	-	TRBV5-6	TRBJ1-2
CSASVTAGGSYEQYF	TGCAGTGCTAGTGTAACGGCGGGGGGCTCCTACGAGCAGTACTTC	TRBD2	once	TRBV20-1	TRBJ2-7
CASTPGQGRTEAFF	TGTGCCAGCACCCCGGGACAGGGGAGAACTGAAGCTTTCTTT	TRBD1	-	TRBV5-4	TRBJ1-1
CASSTRASGGQETQYF	TGTGCCAGCAGCACCCGGGCTAGCGGGGGGCAAGAGACCCAGTACTTC	TRBD2	-	TRBV11-2	TRBJ2-5
CASSVAQGGWDTEAFF	TGTGCCAGCAGCGTAGCCCAGGGCGGATGGGACACTGAAGCTTTCTTT	-	-	TRBV9	TRBJ1-1
CASSQEQGKQFF	TGTGCCAGCAGCCAAGAACAGGGAAAGCAGTTCTTC	-	-	TRBV14	TRBJ2-1
CASSTRTGNEQYF	TGTGCCAGCAGCACACGGACAGGGAACGAGCAGTACTTC	TRBD1	-	TRBV3-1/TRBV3-2	TRBJ2-7
CASSYGTGDGGEKLFF	TGTGCCAGCAGTTACGGGACAGGGGACGGTGGAGAAAAACTGTTTTTT	TRBD1	-	TRBV6-6	TRBJ1-4
CASSRSTVNQPQHF	TGTGCCAGCAGTCGCTCGACAGTCAATCAGCCCCAGCATTTT	-	-	TRBV6-5	TRBJ1-5
CATSPGLAVDTQYF	TGTGCCACCTCACCGGGACTAGCGGTAGATACGCAGTATTTT	TRBD2	-	TRBV11-3	TRBJ2-3
CASTQEGHTGELFF	TGCGCCAGCACCCAGGAAGGTCACACCGGGGAGCTGTTTTTT	-	-	TRBV5-1	TRBJ2-2
CASSLTTGSNYGYTF	TGCGCCAGCAGCTTAACCACAGGGTCTAACTATGGCTACACCTTC	-	-	TRBV5-1	TRBJ1-2
CASSWGLSSTDTQYF	TGCGCCAGCAGCTGGGGGCTCTCTAGCACAGATACGCAGTATTTT	-	once	TRBV4-1	TRBJ2-3
CASSPGGRNTDTQYF	TGTGCCAGCAGTCCGGGGGGGCGTAACACAGATACGCAGTATTTT	TRBD2	-	TRBV27	TRBJ2-3
CASSYPVQGTRNQPQHF	TGTGCCAGCAGTTACCCGGTACAGGGTACGCGCAATCAGCCCCAGCATTTT	-	once	TRBV6-2/TRBV6-3	TRBJ1-5
CASSQAGNGYTF	TGTGCCAGCAGCCAAGCCGGGAATGGCTACACCTTC	-	-	TRBV3-1/TRBV3-2	TRBJ1-2
CASSLYFRTDTQYF	TGTGCCAGCAGTTTATACTTCAGGACAGATACGCAGTATTTT	-	-	TRBV27	TRBJ2-3
CATKSVHEQYF	TGTGCCACAAAGAGCGTCCACGAGCAGTACTTC	-	-	TRBV10-3	TRBJ2-7
CASSQDLAPWEQYF	TGCGCCAGCAGCCAAGACCTAGCTCCGTGGGAGCAGTACTTC	-	-	TRBV4-1	TRBJ2-7
CASSYSALDTQYF	TGTGCCAGCAGTTACTCCGCGCTTGATACGCAGTATTTT	-	-	TRBV6-2/TRBV6-3	TRBJ2-3
CATHRGAGNTIYF	TGTGCCACCCATCGGGGGGCTGGAAACACCATATATTTT	-	-	TRBV28	TRBJ1-3
CASSQVEGGPGELFF	TGCGCCAGCAGCCAAGTCGAGGGGGGGCCCGGGGAGCTGTTTTTT	-	-	TRBV4-3	TRBJ2-2
CASSKGRGMNTEAFF	TGTGCCAGCAGCAAAGGGAGGGGCATGAACACTGAAGCTTTCTTT	-	-	TRBV21-1	TRBJ1-1
CASSLGSDSNQPQHF	TGCGCCAGCAGCTTGGGTAGCGATAGCAATCAGCCCCAGCATTTT	-	-	TRBV5-1	TRBJ1-5
CASSSGQPNTEAFF	TGCGCCAGCAGCTCGGGACAGCCGAACACTGAAGCTTTCTTT	TRBD1	-	TRBV5-1	TRBJ1-1
CASSLDRGTDTQYF	TGTGCCAGCAGTTTGGACAGGGGCACAGATACGCAGTATTTT	TRBD1	few	TRBV5-8	TRBJ2-3
CASSLGTNTNYNEQFF	TGCGCCAGCAGCTTGGGGACAAACACAAATTACAATGAGCAGTTCTTC	-	-	TRBV5-1	TRBJ2-1
CASAGSSLHF	TGTGCCAGCGCCGGGTCCTCCCTCCACTTT	-	-	TRBV25-1	TRBJ1-6
CASSRSSGADTQYF	TGTGCCAGCTCACGGTCTAGCGGGGCAGATACGCAGTATTTT	TRBD2	-	TRBV18	TRBJ2-3
CASSQDPGSGGRDEQFF	TGTGCCAGCAGCCAAGACCCGGGTAGCGGGGGGCGGGATGAGCAGTTCTTC	TRBD2	-	TRBV4-2	TRBJ2-1
CASSRGINTDTQYF	TGTGCCAGCAGTCGAGGGATTAACACAGATACGCAGTATTTT	-	-	TRBV28	TRBJ2-3
CASSIRTGARKPYNEQFF	TGTGCCAGTAGTATACGGACAGGGGCCCGAAAACCCTACAATGAGCAGTTCTTC	TRBD1	-	TRBV19	TRBJ2-1